This T cell receptor (beta chain) stems from a study of human T cells and chemical hapten exposure. The CDR3 contains 16 residues. V was shortened by 1 base and J by 5 bases, with 18 bases between the two germline ends. The germline gives CDR1 LGHDT, CDR2 YNNKEL (reference sequence). As originally analysed: A typical sample had some 95,000 TCRs, with roughly 23,224 to 690,600 overall. TCRdb itself ran the RACE reads through MiXCR, one entry per CDR3 protein. The V and J calls follow TCRdb's processing rather than the paper's. In the table there are some 38,000 distinct CDR3 sequences, approximately 7.6% of which are singletons. There are a few counts of this clonotype. Its antigen is not identified. Study findings and constraints: The number of TCRs over 1 in 1000 frequency stayed unchanged after DPC.

Time point of the sample: pre-sensitization, week 0. Treatment indicated: therapeutic diphenylcyclopropenone sensitization with weekly scalp DPC. The donor pool consisted of alopecia patients aged 18 to 70 years, considered suitable for DPC. Sequencing used whole blood, obtained in connection with sensitization to the hapten diphenylcyclopropenone (DPC). The clonotype originates from a woman aged 45-65 years with alopecia areata. Some clones in this sample may be carry-over from other donors' samples. The V call is TRBV3-1, the J call TRBJ2-7; weak D call: TRBD1 (5 bases). CDR3 nucleotide sequence: TGTGCCAGCAGCCAAGTCTGGGGCCTACGGTCCAACGAGCAGTACTTC. Translated: CASSQVWGLRSNEQYF.